This TCR beta chain was captured in a study of identical twins. TCRdb independently ran MiXCR on the 5' RACE reads; one entry per CDR3 protein. The data contain 500,000 or so distinct CDR3 sequences, 14% of them singletons. This clonotype has a handful of counts. This CDR3 has 17 residues. Losses at the gene ends were 6 bases for V and 1 base for J; bases not matched to a gene: 9. CDR1 and CDR2 (germline): MDHEN, SYDVKM. This sample was shared with a second study, whose subject was yellow fever vaccine responses in identical twins.

The receptor comes from a woman in her late teens or twenties in good health. This chain joins TRBV28 and TRBJ2-3, with TRBD2 matching over 11 bases. The sample was CD4+ T cells sorted from blood. The CDR3 DNA is TGTGCCAGCAGCAATCTCCCGGGACTAGCGGGCACAGATACGCAGTATTTT. Translated: CASSNLPGLAGTDTQYF.